The rows below give T cell receptor beta chains drawn from one sample of a study of blood T cell repertoires in COVID-19. Clones were sequenced by immunoSEQ multiplex PCR, and TCRdb holds only the in-frame ones, with some missing. The profile shows 81,000 or so clones, almost 95% of them singletons. The sequencing input was peripheral blood. These receptors all come from a woman in her sixties with active COVID-19. Each CDR3 is given with its conserved first and last residue. Fields, in order: V gene, J gene, D gene, clone size, CDR3 protein, CDR3 DNA. D genes are given only for firm matches. Not all rows give a size; the values are once, few, many and, for expanded clones, a class.

>TRBV9|TRBJ1-4|TRBD1|NA
CASSKQTGDVGEKLFF
TGTGCCAGCAGCAAACAGACAGGGGATGTGGGTGAAAAACTGTTTTTT
>TRBV11-3|TRBJ2-5|TRBD2|NA
CASSLGASGEETQYF
TGTGCCAGCAGCTTAGGAGCTAGCGGGGAAGAGACCCAGTACTTC
>TRBV11-2|TRBJ2-1|TRBD2|NA
CASSLVTLAGGMSNEQFF
TGTGCCAGCAGCTTAGTAACTCTAGCGGGAGGGATGAGCAATGAGCAGTTCTTC
>TRBV28|TRBJ2-3|NA|once
CASNVGLRDTQYF
TGTGCCAGCAATGTGGGGCTCCGCGATACGCAGTATTTT
>TRBV3-1/TRBV3-2|TRBJ1-1|TRBD1|NA
CASSQEQGRTEAFF
TGTGCCAGCAGCCAAGAACAGGGGCGAACTGAAGCTTTCTTT
>TRBV6-1|TRBJ2-7|NA|few
CASSEPGSLVEQYF
TGTGCCAGCAGTGAGCCAGGGTCCCTAGTGGAGCAGTACTTC
>TRBV5-6|TRBJ2-7|TRBD1|NA
CASSLVGQGPYEQYF
TGTGCCAGCAGCTTGGTGGGACAGGGGCCCTACGAGCAGTACTTC
>TRBV9|TRBJ2-1|TRBD2|NA
CASSVGTSGAYNEQFF
TGTGCCAGCAGCGTAGGGACTAGCGGGGCCTACAATGAGCAGTTCTTC
>TRBV6-6|TRBJ2-3|TRBD1|few
CASRRGQENTDTQYF
TGTGCCAGCAGGCGCGGACAGGAGAACACAGATACGCAGTATTTT
>TRBV7-3|TRBJ1-6|NA|NA
CASSLTGGSPLHF
TGTGCCAGCAGCTTAACAGGGGGTTCACCCCTCCACTTT
>TRBV5-1|TRBJ1-6|NA|NA
CASSLGGAYNSPLHF
TGCGCCAGCAGCTTAGGGGGAGCCTATAATTCACCCCTCCACTTT
>TRBV5-1|TRBJ2-6|TRBD1|NA
CASSLGTGGGSGANVLTF
TGCGCCAGCAGCTTGGGGACAGGGGGCGGCTCTGGGGCCAACGTCCTGACTTTC
>TRBV10-2|TRBJ2-7|NA|NA
CAIELYEQYF
TGCGCCATCGAACTCTACGAGCAGTACTTC
>TRBV19|TRBJ1-2|TRBD1|NA
CASSNTGTGSIGYTF
TGTGCCAGTAGTAACACCGGGACAGGGTCTATCGGCTACACCTTC
>TRBV5-8|TRBJ2-7|TRBD1|NA
CASSLDRGYEQYF
TGTGCCAGCAGCTTGGACAGGGGCTACGAGCAGTACTTC
>TRBV12-3/TRBV12-4|TRBJ2-7|NA|NA
CASSFVGSEQYF
TGTGCCAGCAGTTTCGTAGGGAGCGAGCAGTACTTC